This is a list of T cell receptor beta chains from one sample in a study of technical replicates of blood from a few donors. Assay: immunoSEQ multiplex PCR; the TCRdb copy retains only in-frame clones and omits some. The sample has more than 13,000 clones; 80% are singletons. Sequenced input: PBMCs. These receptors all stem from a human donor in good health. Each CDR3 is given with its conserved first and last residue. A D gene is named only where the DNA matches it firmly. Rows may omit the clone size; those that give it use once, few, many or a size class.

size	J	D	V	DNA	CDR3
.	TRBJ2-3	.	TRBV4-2	TGTGCCAGCAGCCAAGATCGGTCTAGCACAGATACGCAGTATTTT	CASSQDRSSTDTQYF
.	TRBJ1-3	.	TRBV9	TGTGCCAGCAGCGACAGCAGCTCTGGAAACACCATATATTTT	CASSDSSSGNTIYF
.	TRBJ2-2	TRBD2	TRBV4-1	TGCGCCAGCAGCCACCCGGGGTTAGGAAAGCGGGAGTACACCGGGGAGCTGTTTTTT	CASSHPGLGKREYTGELFF
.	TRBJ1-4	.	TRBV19	TGTGCCAGTAGTGGGCAGAGGGCAACTAATGAAAAACTGTTTTTT	CASSGQRATNEKLFF
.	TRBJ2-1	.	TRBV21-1	TGTGCCAGCAGCAAAGGGACTAGCGGAGCCTCCTACAATGAGCAGTTCTTC	CASSKGTSGASYNEQFF
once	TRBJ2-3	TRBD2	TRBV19	TGTGCCAGTAGTATTTCTAGCGGGAGTAGCACAGATACGCAGTATTTT	CASSISSGSSTDTQYF
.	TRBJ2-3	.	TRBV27	TGTGCCAGCAGGGGGCAGGCGGATACGCAGTATTTT	CASRGQADTQYF
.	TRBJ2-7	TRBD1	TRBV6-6	TGTGCCAGCAGTACCGGGGGACAGGGAGTCTACGAGCAGTACTTC	CASSTGGQGVYEQYF
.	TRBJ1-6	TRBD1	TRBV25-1	TGTGCCAGCAGTGAAACCGGGACAGGTGGCTCACCCCTCCACTTT	CASSETGTGGSPLHF
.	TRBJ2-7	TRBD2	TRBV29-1	TGCAGCGTTGAACTCCCAGGGCTAGCGGACTTCGAGCAGTACTTC	CSVELPGLADFEQYF
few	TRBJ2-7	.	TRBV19	TGTGCCAGTAGTATAGATCGATCCAGGGCTTTCTACGAGCAGTACTTC	CASSIDRSRAFYEQYF
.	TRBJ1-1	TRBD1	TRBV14	TGTGCCAGCAGCCGGCGACAGGGAGGATTTATGAACACTGAAGCTTTCTTT	CASSRRQGGFMNTEAFF
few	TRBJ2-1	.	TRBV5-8	TGTGCCAGCAGCTTGTTCGCGGGAAAATCCTACAATGAGCAGTTCTTC	CASSLFAGKSYNEQFF
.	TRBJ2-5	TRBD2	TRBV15	TGTGCCACGCGTCGGGAACTAGCGGGAGGACGGGGAGAGACCCAGTACTTC	CATRRELAGGRGETQYF
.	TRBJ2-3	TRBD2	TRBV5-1	TGCGCCAGCAGCAAACGATCCCCGGGACTAGCAGGCGATACGCAGTATTTT	CASSKRSPGLAGDTQYF
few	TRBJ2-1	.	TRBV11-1	TGTGCCAGCAGCTTAGCCGGGACTGGAATAAACAATGAGCAGTTCTTC	CASSLAGTGINNEQFF
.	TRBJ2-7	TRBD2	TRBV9	TGTGCCAGCAGCCCGGGACTAGCGGGAGCCTACGAGCAGTACTTC	CASSPGLAGAYEQYF
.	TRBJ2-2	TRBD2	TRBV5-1	TGCGCCAGCAGACTAGCGGGGAACACCGGGGAGCTGTTTTTT	CASRLAGNTGELFF
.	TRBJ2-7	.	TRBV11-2	TGTGCCAGCAAACTAGGTGGGACCTACGAGCAGTACTTC	CASKLGGTYEQYF
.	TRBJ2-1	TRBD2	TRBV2	TGTGCCAGCAGTAGGGACTACCACAATGAGCAGTTCTTC	CASSRDYHNEQFF
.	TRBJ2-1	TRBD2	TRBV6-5	TGTGCCAGCAGTTCCCGTACTAGCGGGAGGGATAATGAGCAGTTCTTC	CASSSRTSGRDNEQFF
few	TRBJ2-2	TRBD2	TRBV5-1	TGCGCCAGCAGCTTGGATCCTAGCGGGAGGGCCTACACCGGGGAGCTGTTTTTT	CASSLDPSGRAYTGELFF
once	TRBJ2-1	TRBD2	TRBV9	TGTGCCAGCAGCGTAGGGACTAGCGGCTCCAATGAGCAGTTCTTC	CASSVGTSGSNEQFF
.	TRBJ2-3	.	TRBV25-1	TGTGCCAGCAGTGAAGGCGGGTCGGAGACAGATACGCAGTATTTT	CASSEGGSETDTQYF
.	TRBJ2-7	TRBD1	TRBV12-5	TGTGCTAGTGGTTCCCCGGGGACAGGGGGGTGGTACGAGCAGTACTTC	CASGSPGTGGWYEQYF
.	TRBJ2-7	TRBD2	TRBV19	TGTGCCAGTAGTATCCAGGCTAGCGGGAGCTACGAGCAGTACTTC	CASSIQASGSYEQYF